One sample yielded the 13 T cell receptor beta chains listed below, sequenced in a study of cytomegalovirus exposure and HLA in healthy donors. Primers for the PCR totalled 60 Vbeta and 13 Jbeta. Clones were sequenced by immunoSEQ multiplex PCR, and TCRdb holds only the in-frame ones, with some missing. Here the sample spans approximately 69,000 clones, roughly 76% being singletons. The sample was PBMCs. These receptor sequences come from a man aged 18 to 35 in good health and CMV-seronegative.

The J gene is TRBJ2-5, the V gene TRBV11-2; TRBD1 matches at 7 bases. Germline-derived CDR1 and CDR2 are SGHAT and FQNNGV. V trimming: 5 bases; J trimming: 3 bases; junction bases outside the gene matches: 3. The CDR3 spans 13 residues. In nucleotides, the CDR3 is TGTGCCAGCAGCGTGGACAGGAAAGAGACCCAGTACTTC. Amino acid sequence: CASSVDRKETQYF.

This chain connects TRBV6-5 to TRBJ1-1, with TRBD1 as a possible D gene (6 bases). Germline CDR1 is MNHEY and CDR2 is SVGAGI. The CDR3 is 13 residues long. The V end was cut by 6 bases, the J end by 3 bases, with 11 bases between. Here the CDR3 DNA reads TGTGCCAGCAGGATATCAGGGGACACTGAAGCTTTCTTT. This sequence encodes CASRISGDTEAFF.

The chain joins TRBV13 to TRBJ1-4, with D possibly TRBD1 on 5 matching bases. The V and J ends lost 5 bases and 5 bases respectively, with 12 bases between them. This CDR3 is built from 14 residues. CDR1 and CDR2 from the germline V gene are PRHDT and FYEKMQ (reference sequence). The CDR3 nucleotides are TGTGCCAGCAGCACGCAGACAGAAAATGAAAAACTGTTTTTT. Translating gives CASSTQTENEKLFF.

The genes are TRBV30 and TRBJ1-1; D is perhaps TRBD1 (5 bases). CDR1 and CDR2 (germline): GTSNPN, SVGIG (reference sequence). There are 16 residues in the CDR3. V was trimmed by 1 base and J by 10 bases, leaving 25 bases between them. The CDR3 sequence is CAWSAMPSGGLGVAFF. CDR3 coding DNA: TGTGCCTGGAGTGCCATGCCCTCGGGTGGTTTAGGGGTAGCTTTCTTT.

V is TRBV5-1 and J is TRBJ2-3; D not certain. The CDR3 has 12 residues. Looked up from germline, CDR1 is SGHRS and CDR2 is YFSETQ. The V and J ends lost 1 base and 4 bases respectively, with 4 bases between them. CDR3 sequence (DNA): TGCGCCAGCAGCTTGAGCGCAGATACGCAGTATTTT. Translation gives CASSLSADTQYF.

V gene TRBV2 combines with J gene TRBJ1-3; D is uncertain. CDR3 length equals 12 residues. V shed 5 bases and J shed 2 bases, with 4 bases lying between them. Per the germline V gene, CDR1 is SNHLY and CDR2 is FYNNEI. The DNA of the CDR3 is TGTGCCAGCAGTTCCACTGGAAACACCATATATTTT. Its translation: CASSSTGNTIYF.

This chain links TRBV7-9 with TRBJ1-1, with TRBD1 matching 12 bases. CDR1 and CDR2 (germline): SEHNR, FQNEAQ (reference sequence). V lost 5 bases, J lost 4 bases, and 5 bases stayed unmatched. CDR3 size: 15 residues. The CDR3 loop is CASSPGQGAVTEAFF. The CDR3 DNA follows: TGTGCCAGCAGCCCGGGACAGGGGGCGGTCACTGAAGCTTTCTTT.

The chain carries TRBV29-1 and TRBJ2-2; D gene unclear. CDR1 and CDR2 from the germline V gene are SQVTM and ANQGSEA. The CDR3 length is 13 residues. V dropped 4 bases and J dropped 5 bases, with 11 bases sitting between them. The CDR3 DNA reads as TGCAGCGTTGCACAGAGACCTACCGGGGAGCTGTTTTTT. As protein: CSVAQRPTGELFF.

This clone was seen more than once but under ten times. The V and J genes are TRBV10-2 and TRBJ1-1; maybe TRBD1 (5 bases). Trimming removed 3 bases at V and 1 base at J, with 9 bases between. CDR3 length: 14 residues. Germline-derived CDR1 and CDR2 are WSHSY and SAAADI. Here the CDR3 reads CASSDQGANTEAFF. The CDR3 DNA reads TGCGCCAGCAGTGATCAGGGTGCGAACACTGAAGCTTTCTTT.

The V and J genes are TRBV6-1 and TRBJ2-6; maybe TRBD1 (5 bases). The CDR3 contains 16 residues. CDR1 MNHNS and CDR2 SASEGT come from the germline V gene. V was cut by 4 bases and J by 0 bases, with 10 bases left in between. CDR3 DNA: TGTGCCAGCAGTGGATCGACAGTCTCTGGGGCCAACGTCCTGACTTTC. Encoded protein: CASSGSTVSGANVLTF.

This clone was detected once. The chain joins TRBV30 to TRBJ2-2; D not certain. Germline V CDR1 and CDR2: GTSNPN, SVGIG (reference sequence). The CDR3 has 13 residues. Trimming pared 4 bases from V and 4 bases from J, leaving 10 bases between. For the CDR3, the DNA is TGTGCCTGGAAGCCTTGGAGCACCGGGGAGCTGTTTTTT. This encodes CAWKPWSTGELFF.

This clone was detected a few times. The V and J genes are TRBV4-3 and TRBJ1-3; 10 nucleotides line up with TRBD1. Germline CDR1 reads LGHNA; CDR2 reads YSLEER. This CDR3 is 15 amino acids long. The V segment lost 0 bases and the J segment 7 bases; nucleotides outside the gene matches: 3. CDR3 in amino acids: CASSQDTGQGNTIYF. The CDR3 DNA is TGCGCCAGCAGCCAAGATACGGGACAGGGGAACACCATATATTTT.

This clone showed up just a few times. This chain joins TRBV6-1 and TRBJ2-1; no clear D. There are 14 residues in the CDR3. Deletions cut 7 bases from V and 2 bases from J, with 12 bases between. From germline, CDR1 is MNHNS and CDR2 SASEGT. The CDR3 loop is CASISRLTYNEQFF. DNA of the CDR3: TGTGCCAGCATCTCCCGTCTTACCTACAATGAGCAGTTCTTC.